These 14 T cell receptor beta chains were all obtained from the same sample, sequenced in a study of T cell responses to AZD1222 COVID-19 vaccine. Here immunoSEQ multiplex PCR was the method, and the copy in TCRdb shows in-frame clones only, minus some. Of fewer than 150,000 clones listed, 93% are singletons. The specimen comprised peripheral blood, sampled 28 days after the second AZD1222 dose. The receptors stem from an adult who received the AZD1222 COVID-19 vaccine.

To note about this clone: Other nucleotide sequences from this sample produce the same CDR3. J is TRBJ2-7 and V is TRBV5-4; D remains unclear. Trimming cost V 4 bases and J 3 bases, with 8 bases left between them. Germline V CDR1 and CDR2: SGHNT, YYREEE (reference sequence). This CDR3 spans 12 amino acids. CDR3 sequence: CASSLDGYEQYF. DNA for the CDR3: TGTGCCAGCAGCCTCGACGGCTACGAGCAGTACTTC.

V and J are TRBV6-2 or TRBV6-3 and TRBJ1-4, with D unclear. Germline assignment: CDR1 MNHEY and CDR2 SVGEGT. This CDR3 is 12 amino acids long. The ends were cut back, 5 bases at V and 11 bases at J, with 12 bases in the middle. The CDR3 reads CASSAVVGKLFF. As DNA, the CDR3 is TGTGCCAGCAGTGCGGTCGTGGGGAAACTGTTTTTT.

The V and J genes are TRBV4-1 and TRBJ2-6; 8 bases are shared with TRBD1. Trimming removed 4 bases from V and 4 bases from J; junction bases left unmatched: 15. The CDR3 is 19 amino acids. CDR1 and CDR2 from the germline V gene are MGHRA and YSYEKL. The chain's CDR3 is CASSLRGQGAVRGANVLTF. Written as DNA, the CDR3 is TGCGCCAGCAGCCTCAGGGGGCAGGGGGCGGTTCGAGGGGCCAACGTCCTGACTTTC.

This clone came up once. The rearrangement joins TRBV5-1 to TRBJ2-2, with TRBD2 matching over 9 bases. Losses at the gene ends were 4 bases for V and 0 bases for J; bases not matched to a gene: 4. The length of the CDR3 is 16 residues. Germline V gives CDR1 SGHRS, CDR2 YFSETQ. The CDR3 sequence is CASSPTSGANTGELFF. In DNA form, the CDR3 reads TGCGCCAGCAGCCCGACTAGCGGAGCGAACACCGGGGAGCTGTTTTTT.

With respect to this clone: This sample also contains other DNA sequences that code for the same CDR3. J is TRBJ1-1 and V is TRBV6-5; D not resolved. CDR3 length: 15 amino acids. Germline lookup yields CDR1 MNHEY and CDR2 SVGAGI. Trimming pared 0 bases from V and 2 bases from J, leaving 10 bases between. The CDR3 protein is CASSYSARGNTEAFF. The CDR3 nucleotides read TGTGCCAGCAGTTACTCTGCGCGGGGTAACACTGAAGCTTTCTTT.

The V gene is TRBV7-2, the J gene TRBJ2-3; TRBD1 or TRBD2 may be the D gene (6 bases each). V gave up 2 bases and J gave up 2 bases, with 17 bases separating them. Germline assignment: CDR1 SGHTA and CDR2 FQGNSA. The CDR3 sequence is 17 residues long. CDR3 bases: TGTGCCAGCAGCTTAACCTCGCCGGGGGCCTACACAGATACGCAGTATTTT. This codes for CASSLTSPGAYTDTQYF.

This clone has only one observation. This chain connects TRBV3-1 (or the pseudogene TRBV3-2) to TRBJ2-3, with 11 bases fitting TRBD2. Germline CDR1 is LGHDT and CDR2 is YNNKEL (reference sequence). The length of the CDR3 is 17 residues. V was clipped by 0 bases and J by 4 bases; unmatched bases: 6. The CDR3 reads CASSQEVSGRAADTQYF. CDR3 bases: TGTGCCAGCAGCCAAGAAGTTAGCGGGAGGGCCGCAGATACGCAGTATTTT.

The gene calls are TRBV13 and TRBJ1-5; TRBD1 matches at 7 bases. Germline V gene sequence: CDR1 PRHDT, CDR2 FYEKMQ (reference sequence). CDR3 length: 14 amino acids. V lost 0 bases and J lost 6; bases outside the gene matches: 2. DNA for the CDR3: TGTGCCAGCAGCTTAGGAGGGGGCGGTCAGCCCCAGCATTTT. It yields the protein CASSLGGGGQPQHF. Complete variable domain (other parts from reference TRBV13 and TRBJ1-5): AAGVIQSPRHLIKEKRETATLKCYPIPRHDTVYWYQQGPGQDPQFLISFYEKMQSDKGSIPDRFSAQQFSDYHSELNMSSLELGDSALYFCASSLGGGGQPQHFGDGTRLSIL.

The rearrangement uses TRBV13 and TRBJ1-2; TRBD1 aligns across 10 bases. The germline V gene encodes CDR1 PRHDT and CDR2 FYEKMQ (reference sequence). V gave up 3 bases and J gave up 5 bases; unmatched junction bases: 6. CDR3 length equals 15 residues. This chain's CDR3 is CASSLGQGRGYGYTF. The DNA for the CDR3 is TGTGCCAGCAGCTTGGGACAGGGGCGGGGATATGGCTACACCTTC.

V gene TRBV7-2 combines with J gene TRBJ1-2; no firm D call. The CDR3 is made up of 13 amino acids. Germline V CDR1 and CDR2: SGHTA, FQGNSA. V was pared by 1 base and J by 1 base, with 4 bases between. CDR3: CASSLGINYGYTF. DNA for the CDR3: TGTGCCAGCAGCTTAGGGATTAACTATGGCTACACCTTC.

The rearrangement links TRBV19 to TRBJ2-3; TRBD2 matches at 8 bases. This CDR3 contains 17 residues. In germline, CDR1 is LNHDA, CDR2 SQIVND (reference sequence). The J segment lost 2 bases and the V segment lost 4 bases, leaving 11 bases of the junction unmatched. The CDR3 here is CASSNPRASGSTDTQYF. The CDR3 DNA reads TGTGCCAGTAGTAACCCACGTGCTAGCGGGTCCACAGATACGCAGTATTTT.

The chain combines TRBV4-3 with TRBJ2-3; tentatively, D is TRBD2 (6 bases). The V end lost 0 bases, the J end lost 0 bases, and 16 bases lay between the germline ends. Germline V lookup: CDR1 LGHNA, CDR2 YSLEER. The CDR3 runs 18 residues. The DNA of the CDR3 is TGCGCCAGCAGCCAAGATGCCGGGGGACGGCCTAGCACAGATACGCAGTATTTT. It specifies CASSQDAGGRPSTDTQYF.

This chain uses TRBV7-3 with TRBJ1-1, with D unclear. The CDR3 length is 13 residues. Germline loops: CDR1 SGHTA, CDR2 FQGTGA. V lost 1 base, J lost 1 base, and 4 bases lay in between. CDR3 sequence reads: CASSLSKNTEAFF. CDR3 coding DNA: TGTGCCAGCAGCTTAAGTAAGAACACTGAAGCTTTCTTT. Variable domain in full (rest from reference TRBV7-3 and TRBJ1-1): GAGVSQTPSNKVTEKGKYVELRCDPISGHTALYWYRQSLGQGPEFLIYFQGTGAADDSGLPNDRFFAVRPEGSVSTLKIQRTERGDSAVYLCASSLSKNTEAFFGQGTRLTVV.

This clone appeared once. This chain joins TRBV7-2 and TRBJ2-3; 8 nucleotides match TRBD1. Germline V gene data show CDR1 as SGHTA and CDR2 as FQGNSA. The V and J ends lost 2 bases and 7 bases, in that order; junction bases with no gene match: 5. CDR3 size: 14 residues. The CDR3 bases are TGTGCCAGCAGCTTAATCCAGGGGGCAAATACGCAGTATTTT. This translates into CASSLIQGANTQYF.